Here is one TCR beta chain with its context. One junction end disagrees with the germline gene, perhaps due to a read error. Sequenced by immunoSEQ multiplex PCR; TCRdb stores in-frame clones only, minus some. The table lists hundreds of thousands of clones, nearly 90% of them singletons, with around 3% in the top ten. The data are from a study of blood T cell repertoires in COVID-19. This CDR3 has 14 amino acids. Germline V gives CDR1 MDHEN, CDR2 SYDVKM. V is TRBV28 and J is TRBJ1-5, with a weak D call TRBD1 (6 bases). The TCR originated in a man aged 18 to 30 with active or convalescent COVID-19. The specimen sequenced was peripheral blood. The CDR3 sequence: CASNLWGQNQPRHF. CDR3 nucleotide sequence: TGTGCCAGCAACCTATGGGGGCAAAATCAGCCCCGGCATTTT. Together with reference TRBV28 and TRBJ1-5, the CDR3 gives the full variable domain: DVKVTQSSRYLVKRTGEKVFLECVQDMDHENMFWYRQDPGLGLRLIYFSYDVKMKEKGDIPEGYSVSREKKERFSLILESASTNQTSMYLCASNLWGQNQPRHFGDGTRLSIL.